The 26 T cell receptor beta chains reported below all come from one sample, sequenced in a study of T cells in Graves' hyperthyroidism and ophthalmopathy. Authors of the study amplified TCR beta CDR3 regions from RNA transcripts. A set of HTBI primers served as the primers for a first-round RT-PCR of the TCR CDR3. TCRdb re-derived calls from the multiplex PCR reads in MiXCR, one entry per CDR3 protein. The sample records more than 500,000 distinct CDR3 sequences, 40% to 50% being singletons. What was sequenced was peripheral blood or thyroid tissue (not recorded which). All receptors derive from an adult woman with Graves' disease, either hyperthyroidism or ophthalmopathy (not recorded which).

In regard to this clonotype: Because the CDR3's place on the DNA is in doubt, the DNA is left out and the CDR3 is given as listed by TCRdb. V gene TRBV7-2 combines with J gene TRBJ2-5; the D segment call TRBD2 is taken from the table without a DNA check. With termini counted, the CDR3 has 21 amino acids. CDR1 and CDR2 from the germline V gene are SGHTA and FQGNSA. CDR3 amino acids: CASSFYICSARYLAGSETQYF.

This clonotype was seen only a few times. The chain links TRBV29-1 to TRBJ1-1; no clear D gene. V gave up 3 bases and J gave up 2 bases, with 7 bases separating them. Germline values: CDR1 SQVTM, CDR2 ANQGSEA. The CDR3 has 12 amino acids. The CDR3 region has the DNA TGCAGCGTTGATGGGGTAAACACTGAAGCTTTCTTT. This encodes CSVDGVNTEAFF.

The rearrangement uses TRBV10-3 and TRBJ1-4, with 8 nucleotides matching TRBD1. CDR3 size: 13 residues. The germline V gene has CDR1 ENHRY and CDR2 SYGVKD. Losses at the gene ends were 2 bases for V and 7 bases for J; bases not matched to a gene: 0. The CDR3 reads CAISEGQGEKLFF. CDR3 in DNA: TGTGCCATCAGTGAGGGACAGGGTGAAAAACTGTTTTTT.

This clonotype was found many times. The genes are TRBV5-8 and TRBJ2-5; 11 bases align to TRBD2. Looked up from germline, CDR1 is SGHTS and CDR2 is YDEGEE. The CDR3 consists of 17 residues. V was pared by 4 bases and J by 5 bases, with 13 bases of the junction left unmatched. CDR3 loop: CASSGIAGGPLGETQYF. Written as DNA, the CDR3 is TGTGCCAGCAGCGGAATAGCGGGAGGGCCGTTGGGGGAGACCCAGTACTTC.

V gene TRBV5-6 combines with J gene TRBJ1-1; a possible D gene is TRBD1 (6 bases). The V gene lost 4 bases and the J gene lost 1 base, with 17 bases spanning the gap. Germline V lookup: CDR1 SGHDT, CDR2 YYEEEE. The CDR3 runs to 16 residues. CDR3 sequence reads: CASSRTWGATNTEAFF. In DNA form, the CDR3 reads TGTGCCAGCAGCCGGACGTGGGGGGCGACGAACACTGAAGCTTTCTTT.

In this sample, this clonotype turned up many times. The chain combines TRBV10-3 with TRBJ2-7; perhaps D is TRBD1 or TRBD2 (5 bases each). V lost 0 bases and J 3 bases, leaving 12 bases between the germline ends. Looked up from germline, CDR1 is ENHRY and CDR2 is SYGVKD. The CDR3 runs to 15 residues. The CDR3 bases are TGTGCCATCAGTGAGTCGGCGGTTGGGGGCTACGAGCAGTACTTC. It codes for CAISESAVGGYEQYF.

This chain uses TRBV15 with TRBJ2-3, with D perhaps TRBD1 (5 bases). The CDR3 runs 13 residues. The V end lost 1 base, the J end lost 4 bases, and 6 bases lay between the germline ends. Germline V gene data show CDR1 as LNHNV and CDR2 as YYDKDF (reference sequence). The CDR3: CATSRGRADTQYF. Here the CDR3 DNA reads TGTGCCACCAGCAGAGGCAGGGCAGATACGCAGTATTTT.

Only one count was recorded for this clonotype. The genes are TRBV20-1 and TRBJ1-2; unclear D gene. Germline V lookup: CDR1 DFQATT, CDR2 SNEGSKA (reference sequence). This CDR3 has 11 residues. The CDR3 bases are TGCAGCGGAGGCGGGAGTTGGGGCTACACCTTC. Amino acids: CSGGGSWGYTF.

The sample holds many counts of this clonotype. The J gene is TRBJ1-4, the V gene TRBV7-6; 8 nucleotides line up with TRBD1. Germline V gene sequence: CDR1 SGHVS, CDR2 FNYEAQ. V was pared by 1 base and J by 6 bases, with 10 bases of the junction left unmatched. The CDR3 has 17 residues. In DNA form, the CDR3 reads TGTGCCAGCAGCTTAGAGGGAGGACAGGGTAACGATGAAAAACTGTTTTTT. Its translation: CASSLEGGQGNDEKLFF.

The gene calls are TRBV7-9 and TRBJ1-2; D remains ambiguous. The CDR3 spans 13 residues. CDR1 and CDR2 from the germline V gene are SEHNR and FQNEAQ (reference sequence). Trimming shortened V by 6 bases and J by 3 bases, and 11 bases separated the two germline ends. The CDR3 coding sequence is TGTGCCAGCAGTTCACGGCGGTACTATGGCTACACCTTC. It encodes CASSSRRYYGYTF. The variable domain in full, with the rest retrieved from reference TRBV7-9 and TRBJ1-2, is DTGVSQNPRHKITKRGQNVTFRCDPISEHNRLYWYRQTLGQGPEFLTYFQNEAQLEKSRLLSDRFSAERPKGSFSTLEIQRTEQGDSAMYLCASSSRRYYGYTFGSGTRLTVV.

This clonotype was seen ten or more times. The chain is built from TRBV20-1 and TRBJ2-6; D remains unclear. The V end was cut by 2 bases, the J end by 0 bases, with 5 bases between. The CDR3 consists of 14 residues. Germline V gene data show CDR1 as DFQATT and CDR2 as SNEGSKA (reference sequence). The CDR3 spells CSARLGSGANVLTF. DNA of the CDR3: TGCAGTGCTAGACTCGGCTCTGGGGCCAACGTCCTGACTTTC.

This clonotype came up many times. J is TRBJ1-2 and V is TRBV11-2; weak D call: TRBD1 (5 bases). The V and J ends lost 1 base and 5 bases respectively, with 5 bases between them. The V gene's germline CDR1 is SGHAT and CDR2 FQNNGV. This CDR3 has 12 residues. The CDR3 protein is CASSLGQYGYTF. The CDR3 coding sequence is TGTGCCAGCAGCTTAGGACAGTATGGCTACACCTTC.

V gene TRBV15 combines with J gene TRBJ1-5, with D uncertain. With 1 base removed from V and 4 bases from J, the gap between germline ends came to 8 bases. The CDR3 length is 14 residues. Per germline, CDR1 LNHNV and CDR2 YYDKDF (reference sequence). CDR3 loop: CATSRAGVNQPQHF. The CDR3 nucleotides read TGTGCCACCAGCAGAGCAGGTGTTAATCAGCCCCAGCATTTT.

This chain joins TRBV6-5 and TRBJ2-3, with 9 bases matching TRBD2. Unmatched junction bases numbered 4, after V lost 6 bases and J lost 0 bases. CDR3 size: 15 residues. Germline loops: CDR1 MNHEY, CDR2 SVGAGI. The CDR3 coding sequence is TGTGCCAGCAGGCGGGGGGGAAGGAGCACAGATACGCAGTATTTT. This translates into CASRRGGRSTDTQYF.

V and J are TRBV10-3 and TRBJ1-1, with a possible D match to TRBD1 (5 bases). Germline V gene data show CDR1 as ENHRY and CDR2 as SYGVKD. V was cut by 5 bases and J by 0 bases, with 10 bases left in between. The CDR3 loop spans 14 amino acids. CDR3 in DNA: TGTGCCATCAGTAGGGACGGTCTGAACACTGAAGCTTTCTTT. This gives the protein CAISRDGLNTEAFF.

This clonotype was counted many times. This rearrangement joins TRBV7-9 to TRBJ1-5; no definite D call. The ends were cut back, 5 bases at V and 0 bases at J, with 11 bases in the middle. The CDR3 extends over 15 amino acids. Germline CDR1 is SEHNR and CDR2 is FQNEAQ (reference sequence). The CDR3 nucleotides read TGTGCCAGCAGCGGAGGAATTTATAGCAATCAGCCCCAGCATTTT. It codes for CASSGGIYSNQPQHF.

The V and J genes are TRBV7-9 and TRBJ2-5, with D tentatively TRBD1 (6 bases). From germline, CDR1 is SEHNR and CDR2 FQNEAQ (reference sequence). The V and J ends lost 5 bases and 1 base respectively, with 17 bases between them. The CDR3 covers 16 residues. CDR3: CASSPTGIGPQETQYF. The CDR3 nucleotides are TGTGCCAGCAGCCCAACAGGGATCGGACCCCAAGAGACCCAGTACTTC.

The gene calls are TRBV7-9 and TRBJ1-2; D is possibly TRBD1 (5 bases). V lost 5 bases to trimming and J lost 4 bases, with 14 bases between them. CDR3 size: 14 residues. Germline V gene sequence: CDR1 SEHNR, CDR2 FQNEAQ (reference sequence). Written as DNA, the CDR3 is TGTGCCAGCAGCCCCGGGGGGAAGAGCTATGGCTACACCTTC. Translated: CASSPGGKSYGYTF.

The rearrangement uses TRBV29-1 and TRBJ1-2, with D possibly being TRBD1 (5 bases). V shed 3 bases and J shed 8 bases, with 13 bases lying between them. The CDR3 totals 12 residues. CDR1 is SQVTM and CDR2 is ANQGSEA in the germline V gene. The CDR3 bases are TGCAGCGTTGAGGGGTCGACAGAGGGCTACACCTTC. This sequence encodes CSVEGSTEGYTF.

This clonotype has a single count. The V gene is TRBV6-6, the J gene TRBJ2-3; TRBD2 matches 7 bases. The length of the CDR3 is 14 residues. V trimming: 6 bases; J trimming: 0 bases; junction bases outside the gene matches: 3. Germline V gene data show CDR1 as MNHNY and CDR2 as SVGAGI (reference sequence). CDR3 residues: CASREAGSTDTQYF. The CDR3 region has the DNA TGTGCCAGCAGAGAAGCGGGGAGCACAGATACGCAGTATTTT.

This clonotype was recorded at least ten times. The V gene is TRBV7-2, the J gene TRBJ1-6; D possibly corresponds to TRBD1 (5 bases). This CDR3 has 14 residues. Per the germline V gene, CDR1 is SGHTA and CDR2 is FQGNSA. V lost 2 bases and J 8 bases, leaving 10 bases between the germline ends. CDR3 DNA: TGTGCCAGCAGCTTAACAGCGACAGATTCACCCCTCCACTTT. Protein: CASSLTATDSPLHF.

The rearrangement links TRBV29-1 to TRBJ2-7; the D gene is possibly TRBD2 (5 bases). Germline V CDR1 and CDR2: SQVTM, ANQGSEA. Trimming left V 7 bases short and J 3 bases short, with 13 bases between. CDR3 length equals 12 residues. CDR3 sequence reads: CSGGPEDYEQYF. The CDR3 DNA reads as TGCAGCGGAGGGCCAGAGGACTACGAGCAGTACTTC.

V gene TRBV7-8 combines with J gene TRBJ2-7; D tentatively fits TRBD1 or TRBD2 (5 bases each). This CDR3 comprises 12 residues. Germline V gene sequence: CDR1 SGHVS, CDR2 FQNEAQ. V was cut by 5 bases and J by 5 bases, with 10 bases left in between. In DNA, the CDR3 is TGTGCCAGCAGCCATGGGACGGACGAGCAGTACTTC. Translating it yields CASSHGTDEQYF.

This sequence joins TRBV20-1 and TRBJ1-2, with D unclear. Germline loops: CDR1 DFQATT, CDR2 SNEGSKA (reference sequence). CDR3 length: 9 residues. V was clipped by 5 bases and J by 8 bases, with 6 bases between them. The CDR3 reads CSAPKGYTF. The CDR3 region has the DNA TGCAGTGCTCCAAAGGGCTACACCTTC.

The CDR3, as DNA: TGCAGTGCTAGAGATCTGACTAGGACCTACGAGCAGTACTTC. This sequence encodes CSARDLTRTYEQYF. The chain has TRBV20-1 and TRBJ2-7; the D gene is possibly TRBD2 (6 bases). CDR1 DFQATT and CDR2 SNEGSKA come from the germline V gene (reference sequence). The CDR3 is 14 amino acids. Trimming left V 0 bases short and J 2 bases short, with 11 bases between.

In its sample, this clonotype was seen many times. The chain joins TRBV10-3 to TRBJ1-2; D is ambiguous. V gave up 0 bases and J gave up 7 bases, with 15 bases separating them. Germline-derived CDR1 and CDR2 are ENHRY and SYGVKD. The CDR3 has 15 residues. This chain's CDR3 is CAISESGTRMGGYTF. The CDR3 bases are TGTGCCATCAGTGAGTCGGGAACGCGGATGGGTGGCTACACCTTC.